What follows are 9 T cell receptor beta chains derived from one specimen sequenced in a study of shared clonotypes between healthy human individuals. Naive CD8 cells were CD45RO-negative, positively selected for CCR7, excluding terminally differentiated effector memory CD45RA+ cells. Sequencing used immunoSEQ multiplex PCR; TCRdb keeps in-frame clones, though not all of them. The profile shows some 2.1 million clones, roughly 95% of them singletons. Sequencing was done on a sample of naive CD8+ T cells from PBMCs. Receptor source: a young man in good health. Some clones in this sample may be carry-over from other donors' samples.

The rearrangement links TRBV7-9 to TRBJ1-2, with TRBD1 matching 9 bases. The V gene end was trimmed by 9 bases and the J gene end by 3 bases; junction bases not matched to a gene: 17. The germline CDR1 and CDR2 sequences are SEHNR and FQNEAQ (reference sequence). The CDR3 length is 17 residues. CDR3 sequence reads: CASELFTGGEEYYGYTF. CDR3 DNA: TGTGCCAGTGAACTGTTTACAGGGGGCGAAGAGTACTATGGCTACACCTTC.

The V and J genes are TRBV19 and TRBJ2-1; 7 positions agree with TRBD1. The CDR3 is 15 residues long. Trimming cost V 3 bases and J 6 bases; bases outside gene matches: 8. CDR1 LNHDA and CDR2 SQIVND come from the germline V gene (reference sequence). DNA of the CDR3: TGTGCCAGTAGTATCGATACAGGGGCCGGCAATGAGCAGTTCTTC. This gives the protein CASSIDTGAGNEQFF.

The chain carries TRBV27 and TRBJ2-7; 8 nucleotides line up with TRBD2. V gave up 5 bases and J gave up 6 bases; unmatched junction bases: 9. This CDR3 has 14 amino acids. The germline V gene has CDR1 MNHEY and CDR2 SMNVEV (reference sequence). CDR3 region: CASSNTGTRSEQYF. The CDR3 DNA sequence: TGTGCCAGCAGTAATACCGGGACTAGGAGCGAGCAGTACTTC.

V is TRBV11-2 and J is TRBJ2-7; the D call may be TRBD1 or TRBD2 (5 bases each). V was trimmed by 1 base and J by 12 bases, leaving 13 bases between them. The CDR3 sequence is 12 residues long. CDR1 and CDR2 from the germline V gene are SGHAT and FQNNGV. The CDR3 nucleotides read TGTGCCAGCAGCTTAGCCCCCCAGGGAGTGTACTTC. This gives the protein CASSLAPQGVYF.

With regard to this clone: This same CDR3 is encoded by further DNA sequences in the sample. The CDR3 bases are TGTGCCAGCAGCTTGGGGGTCGGGGATGGCTACACCTTC. Its translation is CASSLGVGDGYTF. The chain has TRBV5-6 and TRBJ1-2; no firm D call. CDR3 length equals 13 residues. Trimming stripped 0 bases from V and 6 bases from J, with 9 bases between. Looked up from germline, CDR1 is SGHDT and CDR2 is YYEEEE.

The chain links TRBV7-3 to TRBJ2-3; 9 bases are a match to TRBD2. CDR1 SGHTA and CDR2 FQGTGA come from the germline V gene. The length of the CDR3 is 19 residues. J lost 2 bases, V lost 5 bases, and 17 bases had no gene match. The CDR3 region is CASSPGWTSASPVTDTQYF. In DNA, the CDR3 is TGTGCCAGCAGCCCGGGCTGGACTAGCGCATCCCCGGTCACAGATACGCAGTATTTT. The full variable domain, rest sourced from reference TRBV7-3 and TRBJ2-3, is GAGVSQTPSNKVTEKGKYVELRCDPISGHTALYWYRQSLGQGPEFLIYFQGTGAADDSGLPNDRFFAVRPEGSVSTLKIQRTERGDSAVYLCASSPGWTSASPVTDTQYFGPGTRLTVL.

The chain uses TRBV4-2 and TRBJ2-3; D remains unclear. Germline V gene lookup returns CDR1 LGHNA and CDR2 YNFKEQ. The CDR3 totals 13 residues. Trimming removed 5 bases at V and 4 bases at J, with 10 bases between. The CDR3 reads CASSSQSADTQYF. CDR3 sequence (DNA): TGTGCCAGCAGCTCCCAATCAGCAGATACGCAGTATTTT.

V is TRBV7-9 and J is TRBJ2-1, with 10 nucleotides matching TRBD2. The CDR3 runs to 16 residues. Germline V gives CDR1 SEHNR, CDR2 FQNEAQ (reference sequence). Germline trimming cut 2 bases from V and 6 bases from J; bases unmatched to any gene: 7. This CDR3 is CASSLIAGGRRNEQFF. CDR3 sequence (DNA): TGTGCCAGCAGCTTAATAGCGGGAGGCCGACGCAATGAGCAGTTCTTC. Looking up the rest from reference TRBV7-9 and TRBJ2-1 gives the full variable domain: DTGVSQNPRHKITKRGQNVTFRCDPISEHNRLYWYRQTLGQGPEFLTYFQNEAQLEKSRLLSDRFSAERPKGSFSTLEIQRTEQGDSAMYLCASSLIAGGRRNEQFFGPGTRLTVL.

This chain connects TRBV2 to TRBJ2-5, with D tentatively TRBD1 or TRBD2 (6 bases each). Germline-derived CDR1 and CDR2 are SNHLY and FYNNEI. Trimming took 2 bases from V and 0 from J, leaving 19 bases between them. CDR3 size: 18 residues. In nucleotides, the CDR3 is TGTGCCAGCAGTGAATGGAAAGAGCGGAGGGGGTACCAAGAGACCCAGTACTTC. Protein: CASSEWKERRGYQETQYF.